The 19 T cell receptor beta chains below all came from one sample that was sequenced in a study of chemoradiotherapy in HPV16-positive cancers. Assay: immunoSEQ multiplex PCR; the TCRdb copy retains only in-frame clones and omits some. Altogether about 3,700 clones are present, more than 85% being singletons, with the ten largest covering about 4%. The sample here was tumor tissue, taken from a patient who underwent chemoradiotherapy. The receptors were gathered from a human donor with HPV-associated anogenital cancer.

The CDR3 sequence is CASSQDRVDTQYF. Written as DNA, the CDR3 is TGCGCCAGCAGCCAAGATCGGGTAGATACGCAGTATTTT. The chain combines TRBV4-3 with TRBJ2-3, with unresolved D. The length of the CDR3 is 13 residues. V lost 0 bases and J lost 5, with 6 bases in between. Germline CDR1 LGHNA, CDR2 YSLEER.

V usage is TRBV18 and J usage is TRBJ1-2, with D tentatively TRBD1 (5 bases). With 0 bases removed from V and 4 bases from J, the gap between germline ends came to 15 bases. The CDR3 consists of 16 residues. The germline CDR1 and CDR2 sequences are KGHSH and LQKENI. CDR3 amino acids: CASSPPQGSLRYGYTF. The CDR3 region has the DNA TGTGCCAGCTCACCACCCCAGGGAAGTCTTCGCTATGGCTACACCTTC.

The chain combines TRBV30 with TRBJ2-2, with D perhaps TRBD2 (5 bases). Germline V gives CDR1 GTSNPN, CDR2 SVGIG (reference sequence). V lost 5 bases to trimming and J lost 7 bases, with 17 bases between them. This CDR3 region has 14 residues. The DNA for the CDR3 is TGTGCCTGGTCGCGGGCTAGCCTCGGCGGGGAGCTGTTTTTT. As protein: CAWSRASLGGELFF.

This chain uses TRBV19 with TRBJ1-2; no definite D call. V was shortened by 3 bases and J by 7 bases, with 12 bases between the two germline ends. CDR1 is LNHDA, CDR2 SQIVND, per germline (reference sequence). The CDR3 is 13 residues long. CDR3 coding DNA: TGTGCCAGTAGTATGGGGAATGTAGGTGGCTACACCTTC. Protein: CASSMGNVGGYTF.

This chain uses TRBV7-2 with TRBJ2-3; the match to TRBD2 covers 10 bases. V trimming: 5 bases; J trimming: 3 bases; junction bases outside the gene matches: 8. The V gene's germline CDR1 is SGHTA and CDR2 FQGNSA. This CDR3 is built from 16 residues. The CDR3 bases are TGTGCCAGCAGCCTCCAGCGGGGGGGGAGTACAGATACGCAGTATTTT. Translated: CASSLQRGGSTDTQYF. Looking up the rest from reference TRBV7-2 and TRBJ2-3 gives the full variable domain: GAGVSQSPSNKVTEKGKDVELRCDPISGHTALYWYRQSLGQGLEFLIYFQGNSAPDKSGLPSDRFSAERTGGSVSTLTIQRTQQEDSAVYLCASSLQRGGSTDTQYFGPGTRLTVL.

V is TRBV5-4 and J is TRBJ2-7, with D uncertain. The CDR3 covers 13 residues. Germline V gives CDR1 SGHNT, CDR2 YYREEE (reference sequence). The germline V and J ends were trimmed by 0 bases and 4 bases, with 8 bases remaining between them. The DNA of the CDR3 is TGTGCCAGCAGCTTGGCAGGCCTTTACGAGCAGTACTTC. It specifies CASSLAGLYEQYF.

The V call is TRBV2, the J call TRBJ1-4; D gene uncertain. Germline V gene sequence: CDR1 SNHLY, CDR2 FYNNEI. The CDR3 length is 15 residues. V dropped 6 bases and J dropped 0 bases, with 11 bases sitting between them. The CDR3 bases are TGTGCCAGCAGCCGATCGGGAGCAACTAATGAAAAACTGTTTTTT. This encodes CASSRSGATNEKLFF. Supplemented by reference TRBV2 and TRBJ1-4, the full variable domain reads EPEVTQTPSHQVTQMGQEVILRCVPISNHLYFYWYRQILGQKVEFLVSFYNNEISEKSEIFDDQFSVERPDGSNFTLKIRSTKLEDSAMYFCASSRSGATNEKLFFGSGTQLSVL.

The rearrangement joins TRBV5-1 to TRBJ1-4; D might be TRBD1 (5 bases). The CDR3 totals 14 residues. Germline V gene data show CDR1 as SGHRS and CDR2 as YFSETQ. V lost 0 bases and J lost 5, with 8 bases in between. The CDR3 DNA reads TGCGCCAGCAGCTTGGGTCAGGGCAATGAAAAACTGTTTTTT. It encodes CASSLGQGNEKLFF.

V is TRBV28 and J is TRBJ2-5; D is perhaps TRBD1 or TRBD2 (5 bases each). The CDR3 totals 14 residues. Germline CDR1 is MDHEN and CDR2 is SYDVKM. The ends were cut back, 3 bases at V and 5 bases at J, with 13 bases in the middle. This chain's CDR3 is CASSLRGLKETQYF. The DNA of the CDR3 is TGTGCCAGCAGTTTGAGGGGTCTAAAGGAGACCCAGTACTTC.

V is TRBV7-3 and J is TRBJ1-1, with D possibly TRBD1 on 6 matching bases. The V end was cut by 1 base, the J end by 5 bases, with 14 bases between. This CDR3 contains 15 residues. Germline V gene sequence: CDR1 SGHTA, CDR2 FQGTGA. The CDR3 reads CASSLSIGGRTEAFF. As DNA, the CDR3 is TGTGCCAGCAGCTTAAGTATAGGGGGAAGGACTGAAGCTTTCTTT. Full variable domain (rest looked up from reference TRBV7-3 and TRBJ1-1): GAGVSQTPSNKVTEKGKYVELRCDPISGHTALYWYRQSLGQGPEFLIYFQGTGAADDSGLPNDRFFAVRPEGSVSTLKIQRTERGDSAVYLCASSLSIGGRTEAFFGQGTRLTVV.

The gene calls are TRBV5-4 and TRBJ1-2; 8 bases fit TRBD1. This CDR3 has 13 amino acids. CDR1 SGHNT and CDR2 YYREEE come from the germline V gene (reference sequence). V trimming: 4 bases; J trimming: 6 bases; junction bases outside the gene matches: 5. The CDR3 DNA follows: TGTGCCAGCAGCCTGGACAGGGACAATGGCTACACCTTC. Residues: CASSLDRDNGYTF.

J is TRBJ2-7 and V is TRBV11-2; 8 bases line up with TRBD1. CDR3 size: 17 residues. The germline V gene encodes CDR1 SGHAT and CDR2 FQNNGV. V shed 1 base, J shed 6 bases, and the junction held 14 bases outside the gene matches. CDR3 DNA sequence: TGTGCCAGCAGCTTAGTCACCGGGGCAGGACAGGGTCGCGAGCAGTACTTC. It encodes CASSLVTGAGQGREQYF.

This chain links TRBV2 with TRBJ1-1; D ambiguous. Germline CDR1 reads SNHLY; CDR2 reads FYNNEI. The germline V and J ends were trimmed by 7 bases and 4 bases, with 16 bases remaining between them. The CDR3 contains 14 residues. The CDR3 bases are TGTGCCAGCAATGACAAAGCGTGGAGCACTGAAGCTTTCTTT. Translating it yields CASNDKAWSTEAFF.

The chain recombines TRBV5-6 with TRBJ1-3; D gene unclear. The ends were cut back, 1 base at V and 7 bases at J, with 9 bases in the middle. In germline, CDR1 is SGHDT, CDR2 YYEEEE. This CDR3 has 13 amino acids. The CDR3 reads CASSLLGGNTIYF. The DNA of the CDR3 is TGTGCCAGCAGCTTGCTCGGAGGGAACACCATATATTTT. Full variable domain (missing parts from reference TRBV5-6 and TRBJ1-3): DAGVTQSPTHLIKTRGQQVTLRCSPKSGHDTVSWYQQALGQGPQFIFQYYEEEERQRGNFPDRFSGHQFPNYSSELNVNALLLGDSALYLCASSLLGGNTIYFGEGSWLTVV.

This clone was recorded only once. V usage is TRBV28 and J usage is TRBJ1-2; 8 bases agree with TRBD1. Germline CDR1 MDHEN, CDR2 SYDVKM. The V gene end was trimmed by 5 bases and the J gene end by 8 bases; junction bases not matched to a gene: 13. This CDR3 has 15 residues. In nucleotides, the CDR3 is TGTGCCAGCAGTCCGAGACAGGGGAAGGGTGGGGGCTACACCTTC. Translation: CASSPRQGKGGGYTF.

V gene TRBV5-1 combines with J gene TRBJ2-5; D gene ambiguous. This CDR3 is 12 amino acids long. The germline V and J ends were trimmed by 0 bases and 4 bases, with 4 bases remaining between them. Germline values: CDR1 SGHRS, CDR2 YFSETQ. The CDR3 bases are TGCGCCAGCAGCTTGGACCCAGAGACCCAGTACTTC. Its protein is CASSLDPETQYF.

The chain has TRBV19 and TRBJ2-5; D perhaps matches TRBD1 (5 bases). This CDR3 has 13 amino acids. Germline values: CDR1 LNHDA, CDR2 SQIVND (reference sequence). Trimming cost V 6 bases and J 1 base, with 9 bases left between them. The CDR3 here is CASSPRVQETQYF. The CDR3 DNA sequence: TGTGCCAGTAGCCCCAGGGTCCAAGAGACCCAGTACTTC.

This rearrangement joins TRBV7-2 to TRBJ1-5; maybe TRBD1 (5 bases). This CDR3 has 16 residues. Germline V gives CDR1 SGHTA, CDR2 FQGNSA. The germline V and J ends were trimmed by 1 base and 2 bases, with 12 bases remaining between them. The CDR3 sequence is CASSLDSIGGNQPQHF. The CDR3 nucleotides are TGTGCCAGCAGCTTAGACAGCATAGGGGGCAATCAGCCCCAGCATTTT.

This sequence joins TRBV7-6 and TRBJ2-3; TRBD1 might be the D (5 bases). This CDR3 has 14 residues. Deletions cut 4 bases from V and 1 base from J, with 9 bases between. CDR1 and CDR2 from the germline V gene are SGHVS and FNYEAQ. CDR3: CASSSGCGTDTQYF. The CDR3 DNA reads TGTGCCAGCAGCTCAGGGTGCGGCACAGATACGCAGTATTTT.